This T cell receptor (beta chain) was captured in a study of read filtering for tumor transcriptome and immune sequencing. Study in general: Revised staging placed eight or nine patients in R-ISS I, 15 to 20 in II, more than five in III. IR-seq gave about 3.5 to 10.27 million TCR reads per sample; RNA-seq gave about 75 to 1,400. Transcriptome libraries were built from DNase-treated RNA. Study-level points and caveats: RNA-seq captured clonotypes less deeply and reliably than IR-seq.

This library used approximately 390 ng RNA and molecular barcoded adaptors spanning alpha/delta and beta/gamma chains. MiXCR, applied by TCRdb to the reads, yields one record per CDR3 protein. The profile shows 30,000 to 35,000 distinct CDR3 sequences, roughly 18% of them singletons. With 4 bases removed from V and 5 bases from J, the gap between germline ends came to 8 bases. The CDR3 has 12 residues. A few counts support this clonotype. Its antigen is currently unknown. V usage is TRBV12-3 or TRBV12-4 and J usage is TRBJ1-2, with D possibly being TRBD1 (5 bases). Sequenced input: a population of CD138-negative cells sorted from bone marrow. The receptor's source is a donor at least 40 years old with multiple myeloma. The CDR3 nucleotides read TGTGCCAGCAGTTCGACAGATTATGGCTACACCTTC. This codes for CASSSTDYGYTF.